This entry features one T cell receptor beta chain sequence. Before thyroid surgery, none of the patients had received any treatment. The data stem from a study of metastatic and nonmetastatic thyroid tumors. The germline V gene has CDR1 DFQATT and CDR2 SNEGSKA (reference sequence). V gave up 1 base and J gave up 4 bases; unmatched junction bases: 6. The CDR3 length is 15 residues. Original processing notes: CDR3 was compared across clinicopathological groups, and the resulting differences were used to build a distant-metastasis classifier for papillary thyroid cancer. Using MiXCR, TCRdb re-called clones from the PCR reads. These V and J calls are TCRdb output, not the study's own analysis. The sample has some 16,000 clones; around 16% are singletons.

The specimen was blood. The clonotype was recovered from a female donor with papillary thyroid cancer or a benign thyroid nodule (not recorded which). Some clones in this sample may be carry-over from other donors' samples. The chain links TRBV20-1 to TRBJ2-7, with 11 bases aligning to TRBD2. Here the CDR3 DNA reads TGCAGTGCTAGAGGAACTAGCGGGAGCGCTTACGAGCAGTACTTC. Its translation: CSARGTSGSAYEQYF.